This is a list of T cell receptor beta chains from one sample in a study of T cells of healthy individuals. TCRdb re-derived calls from the 5' RACE reads in MiXCR, one entry per CDR3 protein. In the table there are around 98,000 distinct CDR3 sequences, 15% to 20% of which are singletons. The source is a human donor in good health. The CDR3 runs from the conserved cysteine through the conserved F or W.

J gene: TRBJ1-5; V gene: TRBV6-2/TRBV6-3; CDR3 protein: CASSYSILGQRNQPQHF
J gene: TRBJ2-3; V gene: TRBV11-3; CDR3 protein: CASSLDAHGVDTQYF
J gene: TRBJ2-1; V gene: TRBV29-1; CDR3 protein: CSALGGKHINEQFF
J gene: TRBJ1-1; V gene: TRBV6-2/TRBV6-3; CDR3 protein: CASSDREATEAFF
J gene: TRBJ1-2; V gene: TRBV30; CDR3 protein: CAWRYRAPLSYGYTF
J gene: TRBJ1-2; V gene: TRBV24-1; CDR3 protein: CATSEGNLDGYTF
J gene: TRBJ2-3; V gene: TRBV4-1; CDR3 protein: CASSQGTEDTQYF
J gene: TRBJ2-7; V gene: TRBV7-2; CDR3 protein: CASSSVGSREQYF
J gene: TRBJ2-5; V gene: TRBV29-1; CDR3 protein: CSTQGLGETQYF
J gene: TRBJ2-7; V gene: TRBV20-1; CDR3 protein: CSARERPLSSYEQYF
J gene: TRBJ1-1; V gene: TRBV5-1; CDR3 protein: CASSLYRDRTEAFF
J gene: TRBJ2-3; V gene: TRBV7-9; CDR3 protein: CASSLETVTDTQYF
J gene: TRBJ1-3; V gene: TRBV28; CDR3 protein: CASSPPGTIRNTIYF
J gene: TRBJ1-2; V gene: TRBV2; CDR3 protein: CASGGRGYGYTF
J gene: TRBJ2-7; V gene: TRBV5-1; CDR3 protein: CASSLGLADSYEQYF
J gene: TRBJ2-2; V gene: TRBV28; CDR3 protein: CASSSRGARVGELFF
J gene: TRBJ2-7; V gene: TRBV12-3/TRBV12-4; CDR3 protein: CASNRGGSYEQYF
J gene: TRBJ2-1; V gene: TRBV28; CDR3 protein: CASSGVSDFGEQFF
J gene: TRBJ1-5; V gene: TRBV12-3/TRBV12-4; CDR3 protein: CASSFILTGNLNQPQHF
J gene: TRBJ1-1; V gene: TRBV6-6; CDR3 protein: CASLTGDGRAEAFF
J gene: TRBJ2-3; V gene: TRBV5-1; CDR3 protein: CASGPWGTDTQYF
J gene: TRBJ2-1; V gene: TRBV7-2; CDR3 protein: CASSFRLASGNNEQFF
J gene: TRBJ2-1; V gene: TRBV4-1; CDR3 protein: CASSQGGEQFF
J gene: TRBJ2-5; V gene: TRBV20-1; CDR3 protein: CSARATSGDLETQYF
J gene: TRBJ1-3; V gene: TRBV28; CDR3 protein: CASSPRAFGNTIYF
J gene: TRBJ2-5; V gene: TRBV9; CDR3 protein: CASSVESTTGGETQYF
J gene: TRBJ2-2; V gene: TRBV2; CDR3 protein: CASKPEHLNTGELFF
J gene: TRBJ1-2; V gene: TRBV4-3; CDR3 protein: CASSHDREFNYGYTF
J gene: TRBJ1-6; V gene: TRBV27; CDR3 protein: CASKAGGFASPLHF
J gene: TRBJ2-2; V gene: TRBV10-3; CDR3 protein: CAISEVMGGSTGELFF
J gene: TRBJ2-5; V gene: TRBV20-1; CDR3 protein: CSARGDRGVEETQYF
J gene: TRBJ2-2; V gene: TRBV20-1; CDR3 protein: CSARAPGLDTGELFF
J gene: TRBJ2-7; V gene: TRBV6-5; CDR3 protein: CASSYPAGGDYEQYF
J gene: TRBJ2-7; V gene: TRBV11-2; CDR3 protein: CASTANTVSSYEQYF
J gene: TRBJ1-1; V gene: TRBV2; CDR3 protein: CASSEYSLRYTEAFF
J gene: TRBJ2-7; V gene: TRBV20-1; CDR3 protein: CSALKTLSYEQYF
J gene: TRBJ2-5; V gene: TRBV19; CDR3 protein: CASKTSGGGTQYF
J gene: TRBJ2-5; V gene: TRBV6-9; CDR3 protein: CASRKETQYF
J gene: TRBJ1-5; V gene: TRBV6-5; CDR3 protein: CASSYLGRDQPQHF
J gene: TRBJ2-5; V gene: TRBV3-1; CDR3 protein: CVSSQEKGLERTQYF
J gene: TRBJ2-4; V gene: TRBV28; CDR3 protein: CASRPGPPKNIQYF
J gene: TRBJ1-5; V gene: TRBV18; CDR3 protein: CASSPRVSQSQGQPQHF
J gene: TRBJ2-7; V gene: TRBV20-1; CDR3 protein: CSARPSAGTSGFWEQYF
J gene: TRBJ2-7; V gene: TRBV4-1; CDR3 protein: CASSQAQGLVGEQYF
J gene: TRBJ2-3; V gene: TRBV7-2; CDR3 protein: CASSALRGRTDTQYF
J gene: TRBJ2-7; V gene: TRBV2; CDR3 protein: CASSALGEQYF
J gene: TRBJ2-7; V gene: TRBV10-3; CDR3 protein: CAIRSDRASYEQYF
J gene: TRBJ2-1; V gene: TRBV4-3; CDR3 protein: CASSQDGVAEYNEQFF
J gene: TRBJ1-6; V gene: TRBV6-5; CDR3 protein: CASSYSNRGGNSPLHF
J gene: TRBJ1-6; V gene: TRBV6-6; CDR3 protein: CASSRTRGNSPLHF
J gene: TRBJ2-3; V gene: TRBV24-1; CDR3 protein: CATSDGTRDTQYF
J gene: TRBJ1-6; V gene: TRBV4-3; CDR3 protein: CASSQTGGNSPLHF
J gene: TRBJ1-6; V gene: TRBV2; CDR3 protein: CASSERRQGGSPLHF
J gene: TRBJ2-2; V gene: TRBV7-9; CDR3 protein: CASSFNRDTGELFF